This T cell receptor beta chain appears in the sequencing data of a study of CD8 T cells in ankylosing spondylitis. Points from the study as a whole: Past studies reported some motif variants in reactive arthritis synovial fluid and blood. Ankylosing spondylitis blood seemed to carry a telltale TCR beta motif made of seven or eight highly homologous variants. Matched synovial fluid from ankylosing spondylitis patients was reported to be enriched for disease-linked clones.

This clonotype was counted ten times or more. The antigen is unknown. Quantitative 5'-RACE with molecular barcodes was used to make the TCR beta libraries. TCRdb redid the calling of the 5' RACE reads with MiXCR, one entry per CDR3 protein. The sample holds under 300,000 distinct CDR3 sequences, approximately 20% seen once. There are 14 residues in the CDR3. V was shortened by 0 bases and J by 3 bases, with 9 bases between the two germline ends. Germline V CDR1 and CDR2: LGHNA, YSLEER. The source of this sequence is a male donor with ankylosing spondylitis or in good health (not recorded which). The sequenced sample was blood, either unsorted or a sorted T cell fraction (not recorded which). The rearrangement links TRBV4-3 to TRBJ2-7, with D perhaps matching TRBD1 or TRBD2 (5 bases each). CDR3 bases: TGCGCCAGCAGCCAAGATTTGGGGGACTACGAGCAGTACTTC. Its protein product is CASSQDLGDYEQYF.